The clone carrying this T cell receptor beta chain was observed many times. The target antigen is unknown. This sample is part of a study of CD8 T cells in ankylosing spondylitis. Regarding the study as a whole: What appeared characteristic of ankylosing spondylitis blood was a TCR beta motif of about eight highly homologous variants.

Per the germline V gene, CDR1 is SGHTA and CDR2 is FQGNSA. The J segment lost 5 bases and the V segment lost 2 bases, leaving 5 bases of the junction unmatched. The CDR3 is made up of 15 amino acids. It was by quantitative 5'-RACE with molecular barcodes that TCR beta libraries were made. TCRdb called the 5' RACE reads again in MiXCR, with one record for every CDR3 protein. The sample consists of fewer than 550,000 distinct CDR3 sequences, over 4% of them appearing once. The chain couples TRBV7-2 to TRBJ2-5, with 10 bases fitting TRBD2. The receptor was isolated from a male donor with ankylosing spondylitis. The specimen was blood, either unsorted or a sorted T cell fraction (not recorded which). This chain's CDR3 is CASSLLAGVLETQYF. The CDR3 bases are TGTGCCAGCAGCTTACTAGCGGGAGTCCTGGAGACCCAGTACTTC.